One sample yielded the 6 T cell receptor beta chains listed below, sequenced in a study of blood T cell repertoires in COVID-19. Generated by immunoSEQ multiplex PCR, the TCRdb table keeps only in-frame clones and is missing some. The table lists 130,000 to 150,000 clones, around four fifths of them singletons. Sequencing was done on a sample of PBMCs or T cells enriched from blood (not recorded which). The receptors originated from a woman aged 40-49 years who had recovered from COVID-19.

This sequence joins TRBV10-1 and TRBJ2-1; tentatively, D is TRBD2 (6 bases). The length of the CDR3 is 15 residues. Germline CDR1 is WNHNN and CDR2 is SYGVQD (reference sequence). V dropped 7 bases and J dropped 6 bases, with 19 bases sitting between them. This chain's CDR3 is CASIVSAGGVNEQFF. In DNA, the CDR3 is TGCGCCAGCATAGTTTCAGCGGGCGGGGTCAATGAGCAGTTCTTC.

This chain connects TRBV18 to TRBJ1-3; unclear D gene. The CDR3 totals 14 residues. Germline V gene sequence: CDR1 KGHSH, CDR2 LQKENI. V was clipped by 4 bases and J by 6 bases, with 13 bases between them. CDR3 protein: CASSLTQNVNTIYF. CDR3 DNA: TGTGCCAGCTCACTTACCCAGAACGTAAACACCATATATTTT.

The V gene is TRBV7-9, the J gene TRBJ2-1; 12 bases align to TRBD2. Losses at the gene ends were 5 bases for V and 7 bases for J; bases not matched to a gene: 3. The CDR3 is made up of 14 amino acids. CDR1 and CDR2 from the germline V gene are SEHNR and FQNEAQ (reference sequence). The DNA for the CDR3 is TGTGCCAGCAGCCCTAGCGGGGGGGCTAATGAGCAGTTCTTC. Translated, it gives CASSPSGGANEQFF. The full variable domain, in which reference TRBV7-9 and TRBJ2-1 provide the parts outside the CDR3, is DTGVSQNPRHKITKRGQNVTFRCDPISEHNRLYWYRQTLGQGPEFLTYFQNEAQLEKSRLLSDRFSAERPKGSFSTLEIQRTEQGDSAMYLCASSPSGGANEQFFGPGTRLTVL.

This rearrangement joins TRBV7-8 to TRBJ1-4, with TRBD1 matching over 7 bases. Trimming removed 5 bases from V and 1 base from J; junction bases left unmatched: 4. The CDR3 extends over 15 amino acids. Per the germline V gene, CDR1 is SGHVS and CDR2 is FQNEAQ. CDR3 loop: CASSPPGGTNEKLFF. The CDR3 DNA sequence: TGTGCCAGCAGCCCGCCAGGGGGAACTAATGAAAAACTGTTTTTT.

This clone was observed a handful of times. The genes are TRBV19 and TRBJ2-7; 11 nucleotides match TRBD1. V shed 5 bases, J shed 1 base, and the junction held 7 bases outside the gene matches. There are 16 residues in the CDR3. CDR1 LNHDA and CDR2 SQIVND come from the germline V gene (reference sequence). CDR3 region: CASSLRDRGISYEQYF. DNA of the CDR3: TGTGCCAGTAGTCTTCGGGACAGGGGGATTTCCTACGAGCAGTACTTC.

This clone was detected only once. This chain links TRBV7-9 with TRBJ1-2, with TRBD1 as a possible D gene (5 bases). Germline-derived CDR1 and CDR2 are SEHNR and FQNEAQ (reference sequence). The ends were cut back, 5 bases at V and 2 bases at J, with 15 bases in the middle. There are 15 residues in the CDR3. CDR3 protein: CASSDDRSANYGYTF. The CDR3 DNA follows: TGTGCCAGCAGCGACGACAGAAGCGCAAACTATGGCTACACCTTC.